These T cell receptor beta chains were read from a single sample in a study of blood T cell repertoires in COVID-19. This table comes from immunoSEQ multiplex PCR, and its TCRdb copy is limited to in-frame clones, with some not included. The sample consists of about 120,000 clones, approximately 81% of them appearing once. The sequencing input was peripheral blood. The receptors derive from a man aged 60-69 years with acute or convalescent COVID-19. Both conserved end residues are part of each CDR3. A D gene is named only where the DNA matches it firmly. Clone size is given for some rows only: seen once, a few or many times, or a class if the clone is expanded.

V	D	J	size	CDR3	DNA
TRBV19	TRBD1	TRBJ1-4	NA	CASSIDRGVVGEKLFF	TGTGCCAGTAGTATTGACAGGGGGGTCGTTGGTGAAAAACTGTTTTTT
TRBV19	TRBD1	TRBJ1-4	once	CASSTRYGTGVNEKLFF	TGTGCCAGTAGTACTCGCTACGGGACAGGGGTCAATGAAAAACTGTTTTTT
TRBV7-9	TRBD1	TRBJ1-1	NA	CASSSGQGRVAFF	TGTGCCAGCAGCTCCGGACAGGGGAGGGTAGCTTTCTTT
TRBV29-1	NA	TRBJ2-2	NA	CSVVIPPRSVTGELFF	TGCAGCGTTGTAATACCCCCCCGATCAGTTACCGGGGAGCTGTTTTTT
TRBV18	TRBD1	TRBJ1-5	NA	CASSPGQGITAQHF	TGTGCCAGCTCACCGGGACAGGGGATCACAGCCCAGCATTTT
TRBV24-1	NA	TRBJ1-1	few	CATRGRGPTEAFF	TGTGCCACCCGGGGGCGGGGGCCCACTGAAGCTTTCTTT
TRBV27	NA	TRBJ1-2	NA	CALWPELYGYTF	TGTGCCCTCTGGCCGGAGTTATATGGCTACACCTTC
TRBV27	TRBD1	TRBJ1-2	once	CASRTGEQGYTF	TGTGCCAGCAGGACAGGGGAACAGGGCTACACCTTC
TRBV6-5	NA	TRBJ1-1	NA	CASSRLNTEAFF	TGTGCCAGCAGCCGGTTGAACACTGAAGCTTTCTTT
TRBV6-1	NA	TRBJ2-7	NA	CASSETGTGGPSSYEQYF	TGTGCCAGCAGTGAAACCGGTACTGGGGGCCCTAGCTCCTACGAGCAGTACTTC
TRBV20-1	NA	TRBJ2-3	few	CSASRTLSTDTQYF	TGCAGTGCTAGTCGCACATTAAGCACAGATACGCAGTATTTT
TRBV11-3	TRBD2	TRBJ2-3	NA	CASSLGITSGYDTQYF	TGTGCCAGCAGCTTAGGTATAACTAGCGGTTATGATACGCAGTATTTT
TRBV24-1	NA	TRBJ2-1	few	CATSAYPGNNEQFF	TGTGCCACCAGCGCTTACCCAGGGAACAATGAGCAGTTCTTC
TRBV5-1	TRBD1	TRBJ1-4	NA	CASSPGGVTNEKLFF	TGCGCCAGCAGCCCAGGGGGAGTTACTAATGAAAAACTGTTTTTT
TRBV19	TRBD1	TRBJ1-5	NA	CASTPGQGAIDWHQPQHF	TGTGCCAGTACCCCCGGACAGGGGGCTATCGACTGGCATCAGCCCCAGCATTTT
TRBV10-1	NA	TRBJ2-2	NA	CASPQGKGGELFF	TGCGCCAGCCCCCAGGGGAAGGGCGGGGAGCTGTTTTTT
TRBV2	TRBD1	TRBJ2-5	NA	CASSPLGTGRETQYF	TGTGCCAGCAGCCCCCTGGGGACAGGGAGGGAGACCCAGTACTTC
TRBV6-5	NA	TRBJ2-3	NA	CASSRDGAVTDTQYF	TGTGCCAGCAGCCGGGATGGAGCGGTCACAGATACGCAGTATTTT
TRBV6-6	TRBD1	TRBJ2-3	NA	CASTRQGGVEDTQYF	TGTGCCAGCACCCGACAGGGTGGAGTAGAAGATACGCAGTATTTT
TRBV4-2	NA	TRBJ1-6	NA	CASSQGTESSYNSPLHF	TGTGCCAGCAGCCAAGGCACGGAGAGCTCCTATAATTCACCCCTCCACTTT
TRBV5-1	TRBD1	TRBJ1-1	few	CASSSGQGASTEAFF	TGCGCCAGCAGCTCCGGACAGGGGGCGTCCACTGAAGCTTTCTTT
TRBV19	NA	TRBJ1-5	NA	CASGRRVNQPQHF	TGTGCCAGTGGTCGACGGGTCAATCAGCCCCAGCATTTT
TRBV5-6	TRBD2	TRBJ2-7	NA	CASSLTSNEQYF	TGTGCCAGCAGTTTGACTAGCAACGAGCAGTACTTC
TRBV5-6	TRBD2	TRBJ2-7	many	CASSPEPLAGDEQYF	TGTGCCAGCAGCCCCGAACCACTAGCGGGGGACGAGCAGTACTTC
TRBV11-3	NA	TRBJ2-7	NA	CASSSLGQDSYEQYF	TGTGCCAGCAGCTCGCTGGGCCAGGACTCCTACGAGCAGTACTTC
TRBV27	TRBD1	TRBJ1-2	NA	CASSLRQGQGVGGYTF	TGTGCCAGCAGTTTAAGGCAGGGACAGGGGGTAGGTGGCTACACCTTC
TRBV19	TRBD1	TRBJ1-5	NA	CASSIIFGQGDNQPQHF	TGTGCCAGTAGTATAATATTCGGACAGGGGGACAATCAGCCCCAGCATTTT
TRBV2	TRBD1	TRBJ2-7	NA	CASNWDSSSYEQYF	TGTGCCAGCAATTGGGACAGTAGCTCCTACGAGCAGTACTTC
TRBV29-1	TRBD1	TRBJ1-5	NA	CSAGTGVSNQPQHF	TGCAGCGCCGGGACAGGGGTAAGCAATCAGCCCCAGCATTTT
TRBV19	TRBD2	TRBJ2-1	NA	CASSDRTSGSTRDEQFF	TGTGCCAGTAGCGACAGGACTAGCGGGAGTACTAGGGATGAGCAGTTCTTC
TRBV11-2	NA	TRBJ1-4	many	CASSLSPGARNEKLFF	TGTGCCAGCAGCCTCTCCCCAGGGGCGCGTAATGAAAAACTGTTTTTT
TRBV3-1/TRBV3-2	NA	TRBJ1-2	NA	CASSQLGAVDYGYTF	TGTGCCAGCAGCCAATTGGGGGCGGTGGACTATGGCTACACCTTC
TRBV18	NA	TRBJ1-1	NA	CASSPNRGGMTEAFF	TGTGCCAGCTCCCCGAACCGGGGGGGCATGACTGAAGCTTTCTTT
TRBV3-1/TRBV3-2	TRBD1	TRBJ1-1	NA	CASSQHQTGGATEAFF	TGTGCCAGCAGCCAACACCAGACAGGGGGGGCCACTGAAGCTTTCTTT
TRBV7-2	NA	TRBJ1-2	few	CASSLGGTGRYTF	TGTGCCAGCAGCTTAGGTGGAACAGGCCGCTACACCTTC
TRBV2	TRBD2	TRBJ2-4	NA	CASNSGRVQYF	TGTGCCAGCAATAGCGGGAGGGTTCAGTACTTC
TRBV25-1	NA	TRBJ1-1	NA	CASSEQGRNTEAFF	TGTGCCAGCAGTGAACAGGGAAGGAACACTGAAGCTTTCTTT
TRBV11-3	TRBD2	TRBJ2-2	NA	CASSFAFGLAGGTNTGELFF	TGTGCCAGCAGCTTCGCATTTGGTCTAGCGGGAGGGACGAACACCGGGGAGCTGTTTTTT
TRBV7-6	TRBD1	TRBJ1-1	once	CASSLQTGGTEAFF	TGTGCCAGCAGCTTACAGACAGGGGGCACTGAAGCTTTCTTT
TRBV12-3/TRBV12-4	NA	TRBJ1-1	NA	CASSSFGQGTFF	NA
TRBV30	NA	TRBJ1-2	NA	CAWDGSGSNNYGYTF	TGTGCCTGGGATGGATCAGGGTCTAACAACTATGGCTACACCTTC
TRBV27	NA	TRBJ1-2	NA	CASSSYPNRSYTF	TGTGCCAGCAGTTCTTACCCGAACAGAAGCTACACCTTC
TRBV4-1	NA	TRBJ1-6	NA	CASSHKFVRGDNSPLHF	TGCGCCAGCAGCCACAAATTTGTGAGAGGCGATAATTCACCCCTCCACTTT
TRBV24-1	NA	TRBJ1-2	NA	CATSDRQSNYGYTF	TGTGCCACCAGTGACCGACAGTCTAACTATGGCTACACCTTC
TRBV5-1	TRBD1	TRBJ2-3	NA	CASSLPGQGTDTQYF	TGCGCCAGCAGCTTGCCGGGACAGGGCACAGATACGCAGTATTTT
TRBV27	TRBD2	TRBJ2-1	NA	CASSSGGGTYNEQFF	TGTGCCAGCAGTTCGGGGGGGGGAACCTACAATGAGCAGTTCTTC
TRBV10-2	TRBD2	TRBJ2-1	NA	CASSEASGSKNEQFF	TGCGCCAGCAGTGAGGCTAGCGGGAGTAAGAATGAGCAGTTCTTC
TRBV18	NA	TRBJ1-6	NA	CASSPGQGKNSPLHF	TGTGCCAGCTCACCAGGACAAGGAAAAAATTCACCCCTCCACTTT
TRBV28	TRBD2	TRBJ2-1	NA	CASSLSAGVGNEQFF	TGTGCCAGCAGTTTATCGGCGGGAGTGGGCAATGAGCAGTTCTTC
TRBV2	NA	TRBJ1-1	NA	CASSPGWGGILLGTEAFF	TGTGCCAGCAGTCCAGGCTGGGGGGGCATATTATTGGGCACTGAAGCTTTCTTT
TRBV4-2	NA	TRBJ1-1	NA	CASSQESRNTEAFF	TGTGCCAGCAGCCAAGAGAGTAGGAACACTGAAGCTTTCTTT
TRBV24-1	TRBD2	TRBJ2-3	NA	CATSDRTSGRRSGPDTQYF	TGTGCCACCAGTGATAGGACTAGCGGGAGAAGATCTGGACCAGATACGCAGTATTTT
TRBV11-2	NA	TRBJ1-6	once	CASSLGQRYNSPLHF	TGTGCCAGCAGCTTAGGACAACGCTATAATTCACCCCTCCACTTT